This T cell receptor (beta chain) was obtained from a study of blood T cell repertoires in COVID-19. Background on the study: COVID-19 samples collected from the United States, Italy and Spain covered acute and convalescent phases. Sources were T cells, B-cell-depleted T cells, or PBMCs; the material itself was cDNA or gDNA.

Looked up from germline, CDR1 is LGHDT and CDR2 is YNNKEL (reference sequence). The V end was cut by 1 base, the J end by 11 bases, with 13 bases between. The CDR3 contains 13 residues. The assay was immunoSEQ multiplex PCR, and TCRdb's table has in-frame clones only and misses some. The data hold about 230,000 clones, with roughly 85% observed a single time. Sequenced sample: peripheral blood. The chain couples TRBV3-1 (or the pseudogene TRBV3-2) to TRBJ2-3; D gene ambiguous. The receptor was derived from a woman aged 65 to 85 with active or convalescent COVID-19. The CDR3 is CASSQVVALGQYF. CDR3 bases: TGTGCCAGCAGCCAAGTGGTAGCCCTCGGGCAGTATTTT.